This TCR beta chain was found in a study of T cells in Graves' hyperthyroidism and ophthalmopathy (dated by TCRdb to the late 2010s). As for the study more broadly: Peripheral blood was collected at initial diagnosis, before any treatment. An independent validation cohort of fewer than 20 hyperthyroidism patients and 17 patients who later progressed to ophthalmopathy tested prospective prediction of ophthalmopathy. The study also compared thyroid tissue and blood T-cell repertoires from more than 5 Graves' hyperthyroidism patients. According to the paper, TCR Vbeta CDR3 sequencing was carried out on some 130 peripheral blood samples, which came from more than 40 ophthalmopathy, about 75 hyperthyroidism and about 17 progressor patients. TCR V-J signatures able to tell the groups apart were searched for in a discovery cohort of some 100 patients, of whom roughly 42 had Graves' ophthalmopathy and some 60 had stable Graves' hyperthyroidism. After sampling, hyperthyroidism patients received methimazole starting at 30 mg daily, and ophthalmopathy patients received high-dose intravenous methylprednisolone. The roughly 90 discovery patients were divided at random into training and test sets in a 7:3 ratio. General findings and caveats noted by the study authors: A model built on a 13 V-J signature distinguished ophthalmopathy from stable hyperthyroidism, reaching roughly 88% sensitivity and 81.08% specificity in cross-validation and 80%/75% in testing. Blood samples also contained most of the expanded thyroid clonotypes (frequency above 0.001), which suggests that blood repertoires may reflect thyroid immune responses. In validation, progression to ophthalmopathy was predicted by the model with about 70% sensitivity and 72% to 85% specificity, a median of roughly 6.4 months before onset. No statistical method was used to fix the sample size in advance, and group allocation was not hidden from the investigators.

Amplification of TCR beta CDR3 regions was carried out from RNA transcripts. The TCR CDR3 was subjected to a first round of RT-PCR using the HTBI primer set and the Qiagen OneStep RT-PCR kit. A second multiplex PCR round built the libraries, followed by size selection and purification. Paired-end sequencing of the libraries was performed with 100 bp reads on an Illumina HiSeq2000. In the paper's pipeline: SOAPnuke was used to process the raw data, with reads discarded if the reads contained adapters or uncalled bases, had a mean Phred below 15, or lacked an exact constant-primer or identifier match. COPE v1.2.5 was used to merge high-quality paired reads, and clonotypes were defined as unique nucleotide sequences. MiTCR v1.1 was used to align clonotypes to the IMGT TRBV, TRBD and TRBJ reference segments. Analysis was restricted to V-J combinations with a frequency above 0.0001, which covered roughly 99% of repertoires. A TCS score was defined as the ratio between F50 (clonal expansion) and ExV (chaos), using BLOSUM62-based TCRdist between CDR3 peptides within each V-J. Welch's t-statistics and random forest reduced around 550 V-J features to 10 to 15, which were used in a naive Bayes classifier (R e1071). TCRdb handled the public reads itself, with Q25 trimming in fastp and clone calling in MiXCR, and kept productive beta chains. Entries that share a CDR3 protein sequence are merged under the most common genes and DNA. TCRdb's processing, not the study's, gives the V and J calls here. This sample has about 520,000 distinct CDR3 sequences in its table, and roughly 24% of those were observed once. Clones ranked in the top ten supply 10% to 12% of the sample.

Comments on this clonotype: Its antigen specificity is not known. A much larger clone lies one base from this, so it may be a read error.

Ophthalmopathy patients had moderately to severely active disease, Clinical Activity Score of at least 3, NOSPECS grade of at least 4, and duration under 3 months. Exclusion was applied to patients with uncontrolled infections, other autoimmune diseases, pregnancy or lactation. Diagnoses were based on clinical symptoms, serum thyroxine and TRAb, thyroid ultrasound and orbital computed tomography. Ficoll-Paque density gradient centrifugation was used to isolate PBMCs from about 9 ml of fresh peripheral blood. Trizol reagent was used to extract total RNA, and RNA quality was then checked on an Agilent 2100 Bioanalyzer. Its CDR3 holds 15 amino acids, cysteine through phenylalanine. Only CDR3 DNA remains: 45 bases, in frame from the first base. CDR1 is given as LNHDA and CDR2 as SQIVND, both from the germline V gene (reference sequence). Between the V and J ends, shortened by 8 bases and 4 bases respectively, the junction contains 20 bases.

The rearranged segments are TRBV19 and TRBJ1-1, with the identity of the D gene unclear. The TCR was taken from a woman between 25 and 40 years old with Graves' ophthalmopathy. Sequencing input: blood. CDR3 sequence: CASLPSHGLGTEAFF. The bases read TGTGCCAGTCTTCCCAGTCATGGGTTGGGCACTGAAGCTTTCTTT.